A single sample is the source of the 6 T cell receptor beta chains below, sequenced in a study of T cell repertoires in cytomegalovirus infection. TCRdb reprocessed the reads with MiXCR, giving one entry per CDR3 protein. This sample has 150,000 to 200,000 distinct CDR3 sequences, with roughly an eighth found just once. Sequences were obtained from PBMCs. These receptors all come from a human donor in good health (CMV status not recorded). Some clones in this sample may be carry-over from other donors' samples.

In this sample, this clonotype turned up a few times. This chain links TRBV20-1 with TRBJ2-1, with D possibly being TRBD2 (6 bases). V was cut by 0 bases and J by 0 bases, with 18 bases left in between. CDR3 length: 18 amino acids. In germline, CDR1 is DFQATT, CDR2 SNEGSKA (reference sequence). The CDR3 region has the DNA TGCAGTGCTAGAGATAGGGGTTACCCCGGGAGCTCCTACAATGAGCAGTTCTTC. This codes for CSARDRGYPGSSYNEQFF.

This clonotype was seen more than once but under ten times. The chain carries TRBV20-1 and TRBJ2-1; perhaps TRBD1 as D (5 bases). Germline V lookup: CDR1 DFQATT, CDR2 SNEGSKA (reference sequence). The V gene lost 0 bases and the J gene lost 7 bases, with 16 bases spanning the gap. This CDR3 comprises 15 residues. The CDR3 region is CSARDLGRARNEQFF. CDR3 nucleotide sequence: TGCAGTGCTAGAGATCTCGGCAGGGCGAGGAATGAGCAGTTCTTC.

The CDR3: CASQGRVYEQYF. In DNA form, the CDR3 reads TGTGCCAGCCAAGGCAGGGTGTACGAGCAGTACTTC. The chain uses TRBV2 and TRBJ2-7, with D possibly TRBD1 on 5 matching bases. Germline CDR1 and CDR2: SNHLY and FYNNEI. This CDR3 has 12 residues. The V and J ends lost 8 bases and 4 bases respectively, with 12 bases between them.

The V and J genes are TRBV7-9 and TRBJ2-3; TRBD2 might be the D (6 bases). This CDR3 comprises 21 residues. V shed 5 bases and J shed 3 bases, with 33 bases lying between them. Germline V lookup: CDR1 SEHNR, CDR2 FQNEAQ (reference sequence). CDR3 nucleotide sequence: TGTGCCAGCAGCCAACCCGCCAGGGCAGCGGGCAATATGGGTAGGACAGATACGCAGTATTTT. Its protein is CASSQPARAAGNMGRTDTQYF.

This chain connects TRBV12-5 to TRBJ1-5, with 7 bases lining up with TRBD1. The V gene end was trimmed by 3 bases and the J gene end by 1 base; junction bases not matched to a gene: 6. This CDR3 spans 16 amino acids. The V gene's germline CDR1 is LGHNT and CDR2 FRNRAP. CDR3 in DNA: TGTGCTAGTGGTTTTGACAGGGTGGGGAGCAATCAGCCCCAGCATTTT. Encoded protein: CASGFDRVGSNQPQHF.

This clonotype was seen more than once but under ten times. The V and J genes are TRBV7-8 and TRBJ2-7; D is perhaps TRBD2 (7 bases). In germline, CDR1 is SGHVS, CDR2 FQNEAQ. With 5 bases removed from V and 3 bases from J, the gap between germline ends came to 17 bases. This CDR3 has 15 amino acids. CDR3 DNA: TGTGCCAGCAGCAAGCCGGGGGGCAGTGGCTACGAGCAGTACTTC. Amino acid sequence: CASSKPGGSGYEQYF.